One T cell receptor beta chain is described in this entry. Its recognized antigen is unknown. Within one base of it there is no much larger clone, and no base qualities were kept. The cohort comprised approximately 700 healthy bone marrow donors. All cohort members were sampled while nominally healthy, although unrecorded immune exposures were likely present. The donor tested CMV seronegative, placing the donor among the approximately 360 seronegative members of the cohort. Each donor provided a peripheral blood sample, and peripheral blood mononuclear cells were used for TCR beta sequencing. The Qiagen DNeasy Blood Extraction Kit was used to extract genomic DNA from the blood cell samples. The library was prepared using the immunoSEQ multiplex PCR assay. For the multiplex PCR, a mixture combining 60 forward primers for TCR Vbeta segments and 13 reverse primers for TCR Jbeta segments was used. The CDR3 region of rearranged TCR beta genes was amplified from genomic DNA by a multiplex PCR assay. The amplified TCR beta libraries were sequenced on the Illumina HiSeq System as 87-base-pair reads. Per the source publication's procedure: In a later analysis, some 80 million unique TCR beta chains were counted across the roughly 670 repertoires, and around 10 million of these chains were shared by at least two donors. A nearest-neighbor algorithm error-corrected the raw reads and collapsed the reads into unique sequences, merging closely related sequences to remove PCR and sequencing errors. CDR3 sequences were aligned to IMGT reference sequences to assign V, D and J gene segments. Each retained sequence needed at least a six-nucleotide match to both a V gene segment and a J gene segment. A rearrangement counted as productive if the CDR3 had no stop codons and remained in frame with V and J, and every other rearrangement counted as non-productive. Following IMGT convention, CDR3 was defined as the stretch from the second conserved V-encoded cysteine up to the conserved J-encoded phenylalanine. In an earlier analysis of approximately 500 of the donors, sequences lacking an unambiguous match to a single V gene segment were excluded. An earlier analysis of approximately 590 of the donors classified V segments as functional when productive rearrangements were above 56.7% and as segregating when the standard deviation between donors was above 5%. A statistical classification framework was built to diagnose cytomegalovirus status from the catalog of TCR beta chain sequences. V and J gene assignment, in a later analysis, came from comparing TCR nucleotide sequences with IMGT/GENE-DB human TR gene sequences. A later analysis assigned CDR3 sequences and most-parsimonious VDJ recombination scenarios with the TCRdist pipeline. In a later analysis, every TCR beta chain was defined by the combination of its CDR3 amino acid sequence and its V-gene family, and reads without a unique V-gene family were dropped. In a later analysis, 450 to 600 highly shared, low-generation-probability nucleotide sequences were removed to address suspected cross-contamination and a sequencing artifact. In a later analysis, a clonal expansion index for each public chain was calculated from normalized within-repertoire ranks of inferred template counts. A later analysis computed generation probabilities with a VDJ recombination model fitted to out-of-frame rearrangements, and checked the results against IGoR. In a later analysis, TCR-TCR, TCR-HLA and TCR-CMV co-occurrence was scored with hypergeometric tests, and a repertoire-size bias correction was applied to TCR pairs. To estimate false discovery rates, a later analysis permuted the HLA or CMV assignments 20 times. A later analysis grouped co-occurring TCRs with DBSCAN, adding TCRdist sequence similarity when clustering within HLA-allele-positive subsets. Repertoires with fewer than 30,000 or more than 120,000 public chains were left out of co-occurrence clustering, as were five repertoires with anomalous nucleotide sharing. TCRdb limited this immuneACCESS table to in-frame rearrangements with V and J called. A share of clones is missing; checked studies link under half to unresolved V genes, and the rest is unexplained. The V and J calls and clone size come from that table; D and trimming were worked out from the DNA. The sample table shows about 210,000 clones, and around 80% are seen once. Together, the top ten hold 0.4% to 0.6% of the sample.

The sample comes from a study of cytomegalovirus exposure and HLA in healthy donors (TCRdb year 2017). Study-wide context: According to an earlier analysis of a few hundred of the donors, about 179 million T cells yielded 117 million unique TCR beta sequences and about 300 Gb of sequence data. To study patterns of TCR occurrence, a later analysis re-analyzed previously published TCR beta repertoires from several hundred donors and added high-resolution HLA genotyping. Rather than drawing on any new phenotypic data, the later analysis identified candidate immune exposures from TCR beta sequences and the way those sequences occurred across donors. Alongside the repertoire data, information on donor age, sex, ethnicity and CMV serostatus was compiled. The genetic ancestry cluster associated with self-reported Caucasian donors included approximately 85% of the 300 to 400 genotyped donors. The study combined high-throughput TCR immunosequencing, statistical association of individual TCRs with disease status, and machine learning to predict cytomegalovirus infection status. The aim of the study was to test whether cataloging public T cell receptors could identify signatures of past pathogen exposure. Besides the first cohort of roughly 700 subjects, a separate validation cohort made up of 120 different subjects was used. Typing coverage differed by locus: A, B, C, DRB1 and DQB1 were typed in roughly 629-640 donors, DQA1 in approximately 520, DPA1 in over 600, and DPB1 in approximately 450. The T cell repertoires of some 700 subjects were profiled by immunosequencing and related to cytomegalovirus serostatus. In an earlier analysis of 587 of the donors, high-throughput TCR beta sequencing was used to judge whether each TCR beta V gene segment behaved as functional or pseudogenic. All discovery cohort repertoires had been generated using a single sequencing platform. An early release that covered more than 550 HLA-typed donors contained about 290 gigabases of sequencing data and tens of millions of unique TCR sequences. A later genetic analysis took genome-wide SNP genotypes for 398 of the 666 donors and used that subset as a discovery cohort. Both class I and class II loci were covered by HLA typing, at four-digit resolution. Across some 400 genotyped donors of the cohort, an average of roughly 230,000 unique TCR beta nucleotide sequences per donor were sequenced, and roughly 20% of those sequences were non-productive. A handful of DR-DQ haplotypes were treated as single units for association and clustering because of strong linkage in the cohort. On the study overall, not on this receptor specifically: A later genetic analysis associated a missense DCLRE1C variant with V-gene and J-gene trimming of TCR beta chains, and an independent cohort replicated the association. It was suggested by the authors that the approach could potentially be generalized to other disease states and immunological phenotypes. At a false discovery rate of 0.05, a later analysis linked fewer than 20,000 TCR beta sequences to specific HLA alleles. HLA typing was unavailable for some donors at each locus, so association tests used only the typed subset. A later analysis reported that several top co-occurrence clusters appeared linked to parvovirus B19, influenza, CMV and Epstein-Barr virus. Across donors, most TCR sequences were observed very rarely, whereas some public TCRs were present in many individuals. In a later analysis, the rate of TCR association differed among HLA loci, with DRB1 alleles having the most associated TCRs and HLA-C alleles having the fewest. Correlated functional status among segregating V segments might be attributable to linkage disequilibrium, but an unknown experimental factor could not be ruled out. Because the 87-base-pair reads could not distinguish some IMGT-functional V segments, including TRBV6-2 and TRBV6-3, those segments were excluded. In both the original and validation cohorts, the classifier was reported to diagnose cytomegalovirus status with high specificity and sensitivity. In an earlier analysis of 587 of the donors, most TCR beta V segments appeared in productive rearrangements about 90% or about 30% of the time, broadly matching IMGT annotations. For the cohort, immune exposure information was limited to CMV serostatus. The study listed approximately 160 TCR beta chains as associated with cytomegalovirus. In vitro tests confirmed that a few of the cytomegalovirus-associated TCR beta chains recognize cytomegalovirus antigens. This cohort had only TCR beta chains sequenced, and the lack of alpha or paired-chain data limited which features could be detected. A further reported finding was that TCR beta sequences accurately predicted the HLA-A and HLA-B alleles for most subjects in the first cohort. In a later genetic analysis, fewer N-insertions in productive TCRs were reported among donors in an Asian-associated ancestry cluster than the roughly 670-donor mean. The presence/absence analyses assumed that sequencing depth was roughly uniform across donors, and that assumption may not be true. In a later analysis, most CMV-associated TCR beta chains were found to appear HLA-restricted, with HLA associations seemingly driven largely by CMV exposure. When HLA alleles, especially DR and DQ, strongly co-occurred, TCR associations were difficult to assign to individual alleles. Over 15 rarely observed V segments, including chromosome 9 orphons, were excluded from the earlier analysis of about 600 of the donors because counts were too low. In a later analysis, HLA-associated TCR beta chains were found to be more clonally expanded and to have lower generation probabilities than equally common non-associated chains. A cluster of highly shared sequence variants was judged likely to be a technical artifact of the sequencing pipeline.

The CDR3, from cysteine to phenylalanine, totals 17 residues. The DNA shown is the 51-base CDR3, in frame from base 1. Per the germline V gene (reference sequence), SEHNR is the CDR1 and FQNEAQ is the CDR2. V and J are trimmed by 7 bases and 0 bases, and the gene matches miss 10 bases of the junction. The sequence was obtained from a boy aged 5-17 years in good health and CMV-seronegative. This receptor chain uses TRBV7-9 and TRBJ1-3; a stretch of 9 junction bases matches TRBD1. The sample comprised PBMCs. The CDR3 amino acid sequence is: CASTLGTGRYSGNTIYF. The sequenced DNA: TGTGCCAGCACCCTCGGGACAGGGCGATACTCTGGAAACACCATATATTTT.